These T cell receptor beta chains were read from a single sample in a study of blood T cell repertoires in COVID-19. Assay: immunoSEQ multiplex PCR; the TCRdb copy retains only in-frame clones and omits some. Of around 150,000 clones in the sample, roughly 80% are singletons; the top ten hold approximately 3.9%. Specimen: peripheral blood. These receptors came from an older woman with acute or convalescent COVID-19. The CDR3 runs from the conserved cysteine through the conserved F or W. D genes are given only for firm matches. Clone size appears in some rows only: once, few, many, or a class for an expanded clone.

v_call	d_call	clone_size	j_call	cdr3_nt	cdr3_aa
TRBV3-1/TRBV3-2	NA	NA	TRBJ2-1	TGTGCCAGCAGCCAAGATCGGATATGGGCGCCGCGGTTCTTC	CASSQDRIWAPRFF
TRBV4-3	NA	NA	TRBJ1-2	TGCGCCAGCAGATCCGGACTTTCTACCGGGCTAATGAATGGCTACACCTTC	CASRSGLSTGLMNGYTF
TRBV11-2	TRBD1	NA	TRBJ1-2	TGTGCCAGCAGCCCCGGACAGGGGACCTATGGCTACACCTTC	CASSPGQGTYGYTF
TRBV19	TRBD2	NA	TRBJ2-2	TGTGCCAGCTCTACAGCCGGGAGGTTTACCGGGGAGCTGTTTTTT	CASSTAGRFTGELFF
TRBV30	NA	NA	TRBJ1-5	TGTGCCTGGGGTGGTGGGCTCAATCAGCCCCAGCATTTT	CAWGGGLNQPQHF
TRBV29-1	NA	NA	TRBJ2-1	TGCAGCGTTGAACTCTCAGGGGACATATTGGAGCTACGGGTTTTTACGGAGCAGTTCTTC	CSVELSGDILELRVFTEQFF
TRBV7-6	NA	NA	TRBJ2-1	TGTGCCAGCAGCTTACTAGGATCCCCTTTCGCGGAGCAGTTCTTC	CASSLLGSPFAEQFF
TRBV11-1	TRBD1	NA	TRBJ2-7	TGTGCCAGCAGCTTGGACAGGCCGTCCTACGAGCAGTACTTC	CASSLDRPSYEQYF
TRBV2	TRBD2	once	TRBJ2-1	TGTGCCAGCGGAGCCTTAGCGGGAGCATGGGATGAGCAGTTCTTC	CASGALAGAWDEQFF
TRBV2	NA	NA	TRBJ2-3	TGTGCCAGCAGGACGTCGTTCAGGAGCACAGATACGCAGTATTTT	CASRTSFRSTDTQYF
TRBV7-3	NA	NA	TRBJ2-5	TGTGCCAGCAGCTTAGGTCGGGGAGAGACCCAGTACTTC	CASSLGRGETQYF
TRBV28	TRBD2	NA	TRBJ2-1	TGTGCCAGCAGGCTAGCGGGAGCGAGGAATGAGCAGTTCTTC	CASRLAGARNEQFF
TRBV9	TRBD2	NA	TRBJ2-2	TGTGCCAGCAGCGTATCCGGGAGGAGGGTTAGCGGGGAGCTGTTTTTT	CASSVSGRRVSGELFF
TRBV21-1	NA	NA	TRBJ2-5	TGTGCCAGCAGCAAACAAACTAGCGGGGACATAGAGACCCAGTACTTC	CASSKQTSGDIETQYF
TRBV7-2	NA	few	TRBJ2-1	TGTGCCAGCAGCTTAGCTTTAGTCGGGGGGCAAAGTGAGCAGTTCTTC	CASSLALVGGQSEQFF
TRBV6-5	NA	few	TRBJ1-2	TGTGCCAGCAGTTACTCAGGGGCTGGATATGGCTACACCTTC	CASSYSGAGYGYTF
TRBV3-1/TRBV3-2	NA	few	TRBJ1-2	TGTGCCAGCAGCCAAGAACTGTCAGCGGGCTATGGCTACACCTTC	CASSQELSAGYGYTF
TRBV30	NA	NA	TRBJ2-6	TGTGCCTGGAGTGTAGGGGCTGGGGCCAACGTCCTGACTTTC	CAWSVGAGANVLTF
TRBV28	NA	once	TRBJ2-4	TGTGCCAGCAGTGTGGCGGCGCTGGGAGACATTCAGTACTTC	CASSVAALGDIQYF
TRBV10-3	TRBD1	NA	TRBJ1-6	TGTGCCATCCAGGACAGGGATAATTCACCCCTCCACTTT	CAIQDRDNSPLHF
TRBV4-3	NA	NA	TRBJ2-7	TGCGCCAGCAGCCAAGAGGCGAGGATCTCCTACGAGCAGTACTTC	CASSQEARISYEQYF
TRBV19	TRBD2	NA	TRBJ2-7	TGTGCCAGTAGTATAGGAGGTAGCGGGATATACGAGCAGTACTTC	CASSIGGSGIYEQYF
TRBV18	NA	NA	TRBJ2-7	TGTGCCAGCTCACCTAGCAGTGTCGGCGAGCAGTACTTC	CASSPSSVGEQYF
TRBV18	TRBD2	NA	TRBJ2-7	TGTGCCAGCTCACCGACTAGCGGGTACGAGCAGTACTTC	CASSPTSGYEQYF
TRBV19	TRBD2	NA	TRBJ2-7	TGTGCCAGTAGCCTACGGGGGGAAGACGAGCAGTACTTC	CASSLRGEDEQYF
TRBV7-2	NA	once	TRBJ1-3	TGTGCCAGCAGCTTTTGGCCGGGGTCGTCGGGAAACACCATATATTTT	CASSFWPGSSGNTIYF
TRBV7-2	TRBD1	once	TRBJ2-2	TGTGCCAGCAGCATAAGACAGGGGTCCACCGGGGAGCTGTTTTTT	CASSIRQGSTGELFF
TRBV6-2/TRBV6-3	NA	NA	TRBJ1-6	TGTGCCAGCAGTTACCCCACAGAGAATTCACCCCTCCACTTT	CASSYPTENSPLHF
TRBV7-2	TRBD2	few	TRBJ2-7	TGTGCCAGCAGCTTAGGGCTAGCGGGAGTTGAGCAGTACTTC	CASSLGLAGVEQYF
TRBV7-3	TRBD2	NA	TRBJ2-5	TGTGCCAGCTCTAGCGGTCCGTGGGAGACCCAGTACTTC	CASSSGPWETQYF
TRBV27	TRBD2	NA	TRBJ2-1	TGTGCCAGCAGTCTGACTAGCGGGATATACAATGAGCAGTTCTTC	CASSLTSGIYNEQFF
TRBV5-4	TRBD1	NA	TRBJ1-2	TGTGCCAGCAGCCCGACTCAGACAGGGACCCTCTATGGCTACACCTTC	CASSPTQTGTLYGYTF
TRBV30	NA	NA	TRBJ1-4	TGTGCCTGGAGTGATCGGCAGGGTAGTGAAAAACTGTTTTTT	CAWSDRQGSEKLFF
TRBV15	NA	NA	TRBJ2-1	TGTGCCACCAGTCGGGACACAAAATACAATGAGCAGTTCTTC	CATSRDTKYNEQFF
TRBV5-5	NA	NA	TRBJ1-1	TGTGCCAGCAGCTTGCAGGGCACAACTAACACTGAAGCTTTCTTT	CASSLQGTTNTEAFF
TRBV28	NA	NA	TRBJ2-1	TGTGCCAGCAGTTTCACCGGGACTTATAAGTTCTTC	CASSFTGTYKFF
TRBV7-2	TRBD2	NA	TRBJ2-2	TGTGCCAGCAGCTTATGGACTAGCGGGATCGGGGAGCTGTTTTTT	CASSLWTSGIGELFF
TRBV12-3/TRBV12-4	TRBD1	NA	TRBJ1-2	TGTGCCAGCAGTTTGGGACAGGCCCAAGGCTACACCTTC	CASSLGQAQGYTF
TRBV11-2	NA	NA	TRBJ2-1	TGTGCCAGCAGCTCCGACGCTTTCGGGAGTTTCCACAATGAGCAGTTCTTC	CASSSDAFGSFHNEQFF
TRBV7-9	TRBD1	NA	TRBJ1-4	TGTGCCAGCAGCTGGACAGGGGATAACTCCCGACTGTTTTTT	CASSWTGDNSRLFF
TRBV28	NA	NA	TRBJ2-7	TGTGCCAGCAGTTGGTCCGGAGAAACCTACGAGCAGTACTTC	CASSWSGETYEQYF
TRBV28	NA	NA	TRBJ1-3	TGTGCCAGCTTGCAGGGTCCCTCTGGAAACACCATATATTTT	CASLQGPSGNTIYF
TRBV5-1	NA	NA	TRBJ2-3	TGCGCCAGCAAAACTAGCAGCACAGATACGCAGTATTTT	CASKTSSTDTQYF
TRBV25-1	NA	NA	TRBJ1-4	TGTGCCAGCAGTGGCCAGGCTAATGAAAAACTGTTTTTT	CASSGQANEKLFF
TRBV7-9	NA	NA	TRBJ1-2	TGTGCCAGCAGGGAGGATAACTATGGCTACACCTTC	CASREDNYGYTF
TRBV5-1	NA	NA	TRBJ1-4	TGCGCCAGCAGCCCGGACAGTAATGAAAAACTGTTTTTT	CASSPDSNEKLFF
TRBV28	TRBD1	NA	TRBJ1-1	TGTGCCAGCAGTTACAGGGGGCGCTGGACTGAAGCTTTCTTT	CASSYRGRWTEAFF
TRBV27	TRBD1	NA	TRBJ1-1	TGTGCCAGCAGCAAGGACAGGGAGGTCACTGAAGCTTTCTTT	CASSKDREVTEAFF